The 23 T cell receptor beta chains reported below all come from one sample, sequenced in a study of blood T cell repertoires in COVID-19 (dated by TCRdb to 2018 to 2021). Libraries were made using the immunoSEQ multiplex PCR assay. The immuneACCESS repertoire file appears here via TCRdb, limited to in-frame rearrangements. These files lack a portion of the clones; in checked studies, under half of the deficit traces to unresolved V genes, and the cause of the others is not known. Recorded for this sample are some 240,000 clones; approximately 85% of them occurred a single time. About 2.5% of the sample is taken by the ten largest. Sequenced input: peripheral blood. The receptors originated from a woman in her 70s with COVID-19, enrolled during active disease.

J is TRBJ1-6 and V is TRBV10-3; possibly TRBD1 for D (6 bases). CDR3 length: 16 residues. The V gene's germline CDR1 is ENHRY and CDR2 SYGVKD. The V end lost 3 bases, the J end lost 7 bases, and 16 bases lay between the germline ends. CDR3 amino acids: CAISDSQGISNSPLHF. The CDR3 bases are TGTGCCATCAGTGACTCACAGGGTATTTCAAATTCACCCCTCCACTTT.

The rearrangement uses TRBV5-1 and TRBJ2-3, with TRBD1 matching over 8 bases. From germline, CDR1 is SGHRS and CDR2 YFSETQ. Trimming took 1 base from V and 4 from J; bases not matched to a gene: 5. The CDR3 runs 15 residues. CDR3 bases: TGCGCCAGCAGCTTGCAGGGGGCCAAGCCAGATACGCAGTATTTT. Its translation is CASSLQGAKPDTQYF.

The chain has TRBV2 and TRBJ2-7, with 8 bases matching TRBD2. With V trimmed by 10 bases and J by 0 bases, 11 bases remained unmatched. The CDR3 contains 15 residues. CDR1 SNHLY and CDR2 FYNNEI come from the germline V gene. The CDR3 sequence is CAISNGGLDSYEQYF. CDR3 in DNA: TGTGCCATCAGCAATGGGGGACTAGACTCCTACGAGCAGTACTTC.

The J gene is TRBJ2-2, the V gene TRBV11-3, with a tentative D call TRBD1 (6 bases). Trimming removed 0 bases at V and 3 bases at J, with 8 bases between. Germline CDR1 reads SGHNT; CDR2 reads YENEEA. The CDR3 extends over 15 amino acids. CDR3: CASSLEGADTGELFF. CDR3 nucleotide sequence: TGTGCCAGCAGCTTAGAGGGGGCCGACACCGGGGAGCTGTTTTTT.

V is TRBV7-2 and J is TRBJ2-6; tentative D call: TRBD1 (5 bases). The V end was cut by 2 bases, the J end by 4 bases, with 12 bases between. There are 16 residues in the CDR3. Germline CDR1 and CDR2: SGHTA and FQGNSA. The CDR3 loop is CASSLSVGAGANVLTF. DNA of the CDR3: TGTGCCAGCAGCTTATCCGTAGGGGCCGGGGCCAACGTCCTGACTTTC.

The J gene is TRBJ1-5, the V gene TRBV27; D is unclear. Trimming shortened V by 4 bases and J by 6 bases, and 19 bases separated the two germline ends. The CDR3 extends over 16 amino acids. The germline CDR1 and CDR2 sequences are MNHEY and SMNVEV (reference sequence). The CDR3 reads CASSSTTRREGQPQHF. DNA of the CDR3: TGTGCCAGCAGTTCCACCACCAGGAGAGAGGGTCAGCCCCAGCATTTT.

This clone was counted a single time. The chain recombines TRBV6-5 with TRBJ1-2; a weak D match, TRBD1 (5 bases). In germline, CDR1 is MNHEY, CDR2 SVGAGI. V lost 6 bases to trimming and J lost 7 bases, with 18 bases between them. The CDR3 has 14 residues. CDR3: CASRNPRQRLGYTF. The CDR3 DNA reads as TGTGCCAGCAGGAATCCCCGACAGAGACTTGGCTACACCTTC.

The chain uses TRBV7-9 and TRBJ2-1; perhaps TRBD2 as D (5 bases). This CDR3 contains 15 residues. Germline-derived CDR1 and CDR2 are SEHNR and FQNEAQ (reference sequence). Deletions cut 4 bases from V and 2 bases from J, with 12 bases between. As DNA, the CDR3 is TGTGCCAGCAGCTACAGCTTCGGGGCCTACAATGAGCAGTTCTTC. It translates to CASSYSFGAYNEQFF.

This sequence joins TRBV25-1 and TRBJ2-1, with D tentatively TRBD2 (6 bases). Per the germline V gene, CDR1 is MGHDK and CDR2 is SYGVNS. The CDR3 loop spans 14 amino acids. The ends were cut back, 5 bases at V and 0 bases at J, with 8 bases in the middle. The CDR3 spells CASSRGISYNEQFF. CDR3 in DNA: TGTGCCAGCAGTCGCGGGATCTCCTACAATGAGCAGTTCTTC.

This clone was seen once. V is TRBV6-5 and J is TRBJ2-7; 8 nucleotides line up with TRBD1. Germline trimming cut 0 bases from V and 6 bases from J; bases unmatched to any gene: 10. CDR3 length equals 16 residues. Germline CDR1 MNHEY, CDR2 SVGAGI. CDR3 loop: CASSYSFYRGSGEQYF. The CDR3 nucleotides are TGTGCCAGCAGTTACTCTTTCTACAGGGGGTCTGGCGAGCAGTACTTC.

The chain employs TRBV5-5 and TRBJ2-3; D possibly corresponds to TRBD2 (5 bases). Trimming removed 4 bases from V and 2 bases from J, with 14 bases in between. Germline assignment: CDR1 SGHKS and CDR2 YYEKEE (reference sequence). This CDR3 is built from 15 residues. The CDR3 DNA reads TGTGCCAGCAGCCCGAACACTAGGGCCACAGATACGCAGTATTTT. It is translated as CASSPNTRATDTQYF.

As to this clone: The CDR3 end shows no conserved phenylalanine or tryptophan, and so a read error is likely. The chain recombines TRBV7-3 with TRBJ1-2, with a possible D match to TRBD1 (5 bases). CDR3 length equals 16 residues. The germline CDR1 and CDR2 sequences are SGHTA and FQGTGA. Trimming removed 5 bases from V and 2 bases from J, with 18 bases in between. The CDR3 DNA reads as TGTGCCAGCAGCGAGACACGGGACTTTATCAACTATGGCTACACCCTC. Amino acids: CASSETRDFINYGYTL.

This chain links TRBV6-4 with TRBJ2-2; TRBD1 matches 9 bases. The CDR3 spans 17 residues. Germline loops: CDR1 MRHNA, CDR2 SNTAGT. The ends lost 6 bases at V and 5 bases at J; junction bases unmatched: 13. CDR3 region: CASSPTGGEVWTGELFF. As DNA, the CDR3 is TGTGCCAGCAGCCCGACAGGGGGAGAAGTGTGGACCGGGGAGCTGTTTTTT.

The chain recombines TRBV10-3 with TRBJ1-2; 11 bases are shared with TRBD1. Trimming cost V 3 bases and J 5 bases; bases outside gene matches: 5. This CDR3 region has 15 residues. CDR1 and CDR2 (germline): ENHRY, SYGVKD. CDR3 region: CAISDRTGGYYGYTF. The DNA of the CDR3 is TGTGCCATCAGTGACCGGACAGGGGGCTATTATGGCTACACCTTC.

This rearrangement joins TRBV19 to TRBJ1-4; 9 bases are shared with TRBD1. Trimming cost V 4 bases and J 7 bases; bases outside gene matches: 4. In germline, CDR1 is LNHDA, CDR2 SQIVND (reference sequence). This CDR3 has 14 residues. The CDR3 region has the DNA TGTGCCAGTAGTACGACAGGGGGTAGTGAAAAACTGTTTTTT. It is translated as CASSTTGGSEKLFF.

This chain uses TRBV3-1 (or the pseudogene TRBV3-2) with TRBJ2-1; 9 bases line up with TRBD2. V was pared by 7 bases and J by 0 bases, with 4 bases of the junction left unmatched. From germline, CDR1 is LGHDT and CDR2 YNNKEL (reference sequence). CDR3 length: 15 residues. The CDR3 here is CASKLAGSSYNEQFF. CDR3 nucleotides: TGTGCCAGCAAACTAGCGGGTAGCTCCTACAATGAGCAGTTCTTC.

The V call is TRBV7-2, the J call TRBJ2-7; D possibly corresponds to TRBD2 (5 bases). The germline CDR1 and CDR2 sequences are SGHTA and FQGNSA. The CDR3 has 16 residues. V gave up 1 base and J gave up 1 base, with 14 bases separating them. The CDR3 DNA sequence: TGTGCCAGCAGCTTAGAAACCGGGATCGGGTCCTACGAGCAGTACTTC. Encoded protein: CASSLETGIGSYEQYF.

J is TRBJ1-1 and V is TRBV12-3 or TRBV12-4; D is undetermined. Trimming stripped 5 bases from V and 9 bases from J, with 16 bases between. The CDR3 has 13 amino acids. The chain's CDR3 is CASSMTAPKKAFF. Written as DNA, the CDR3 is TGTGCCAGCAGTATGACTGCCCCAAAAAAAGCTTTCTTT.

The V gene is TRBV13, the J gene TRBJ2-2; TRBD1 matches at 9 bases. The germline gives CDR1 PRHDT, CDR2 FYEKMQ (reference sequence). V gave up 0 bases and J gave up 6 bases; unmatched junction bases: 2. CDR3 size: 15 residues. In nucleotides, the CDR3 is TGTGCCAGCAGCTTAGGACAGGGGGCGCCCGGGGAGCTGTTTTTT. Amino acid sequence: CASSLGQGAPGELFF.

Only one count was recorded for this clone. This chain connects TRBV19 to TRBJ2-7; 10 nucleotides align to TRBD2. From germline, CDR1 is LNHDA and CDR2 SQIVND (reference sequence). The CDR3 runs to 14 residues. V lost 7 bases and J lost 4; bases outside the gene matches: 7. The CDR3 DNA is TGTGCCAGTATGCAGCGGGAGGGCCCATACGAGCAGTACTTC. Its translation is CASMQREGPYEQYF. Complete variable domain (other parts from reference TRBV19 and TRBJ2-7): DGGITQSPKYLFRKEGQNVTLSCEQNLNHDAMYWYRQDPGQGLRLIYYSQIVNDFQKGDIAEGYSVSREKKESFPLTVTSAQKNPTAFYLCASMQREGPYEQYFGPGTRLTVT.

This sequence joins TRBV20-1 and TRBJ2-1; no reliable D call. The CDR3 extends over 11 amino acids. The ends were cut back, 6 bases at V and 10 bases at J, with 13 bases in the middle. The germline CDR1 and CDR2 sequences are DFQATT and SNEGSKA (reference sequence). The CDR3 DNA follows: TGCAGTGCGTCACCTTACGGGGAGCAGTTCTTC. Translated, it gives CSASPYGEQFF.

The chain combines TRBV6-6 with TRBJ2-3; no clear D gene. V dropped 0 bases and J dropped 3 bases, with 4 bases sitting between them. This CDR3 has 13 amino acids. Per the germline V gene, CDR1 is MNHNY and CDR2 is SVGAGI (reference sequence). Here the CDR3 reads CASSYSATDTQYF. As DNA, the CDR3 is TGTGCCAGCAGTTACTCGGCTACAGATACGCAGTATTTT.

The chain is built from TRBV3-1 (or the pseudogene TRBV3-2) and TRBJ2-7, with D possibly being TRBD2 (5 bases). The germline CDR1 and CDR2 sequences are LGHDT and YNNKEL (reference sequence). The CDR3 is made up of 14 amino acids. Trimming shortened V by 4 bases and J by 2 bases, and 12 bases separated the two germline ends. The CDR3 loop reads CASSPWESPYEQYF. The CDR3 bases are TGTGCCAGCAGCCCTTGGGAGAGTCCCTACGAGCAGTACTTC.